The next 10 T cell receptor beta chains were all read from a single sample in a study of cytotoxic CD8 clonotypes in ibrutinib-treated CLL. TCRdb's table, derived via immunoSEQ multiplex PCR, lists solely in-frame clones and lacks some. Here the sample spans 190,000 or so clones, approximately 68% being singletons. Sequencing used PBMCs, obtained after 24 months of ibrutinib treatment. The receptors here all came from a human donor with chronic lymphocytic leukemia.

The V and J genes are TRBV20-1 and TRBJ2-5; no definite D call. V lost 2 bases to trimming and J lost 2 bases, with 3 bases between them. Germline CDR1 and CDR2: DFQATT and SNEGSKA (reference sequence). The CDR3 length is 11 residues. CDR3 DNA: TGCAGTGCTAGATCTCAAGAGACCCAGTACTTC. Translation: CSARSQETQYF.

In this sample, this clone turned up once. The V gene is TRBV9, the J gene TRBJ2-2; 16 nucleotides line up with TRBD2. The V and J ends lost 0 bases and 7 bases, in that order; junction bases with no gene match: 6. The CDR3 runs to 18 residues. The germline V gene encodes CDR1 SGDLS and CDR2 YYNGEE. CDR3 nucleotide sequence: TGTGCCAGCAGCGTAGGGGGACTAGCGGGAGGGCCTGTCGGGGAGCTGTTTTTT. Its protein product is CASSVGGLAGGPVGELFF.

This clone was seen only once. This sequence joins TRBV6-1 and TRBJ1-1; no firm D call. The germline V and J ends were trimmed by 0 bases and 4 bases, with 9 bases remaining between them. CDR1 MNHNS and CDR2 SASEGT come from the germline V gene. CDR3 size: 14 residues. The CDR3 nucleotides read TGTGCCAGCAGTGAAGCTGGGTCGTTCACTGAAGCTTTCTTT. It codes for CASSEAGSFTEAFF.

CDR3 nucleotide sequence: TGTGCCAGCTCACCACTCAGGGACTCGGACGAGCAGTACTTC. Protein: CASSPLRDSDEQYF. The gene calls are TRBV18 and TRBJ2-7, with TRBD2 as a possible D gene (6 bases). V was pared by 1 base and J by 5 bases, with 12 bases between. Germline V gene data show CDR1 as KGHSH and CDR2 as LQKENI. The CDR3 spans 14 residues.

The CDR3 DNA follows: TGTGCCAGCAGCTCGGGAGGACAGATCTACGAGCAGTACTTC. Translation gives CASSSGGQIYEQYF. The chain is built from TRBV5-4 and TRBJ2-7; D may be TRBD2 (7 bases). This CDR3 spans 14 amino acids. In germline, CDR1 is SGHNT, CDR2 YYREEE (reference sequence). V was pared by 3 bases and J by 3 bases, with 13 bases between.

Concerning this clone: Different DNA sequences within this sample yield the same CDR3. This rearrangement joins TRBV5-1 to TRBJ2-7, with D uncertain. The CDR3 covers 11 residues. V was trimmed by 2 bases and J by 5 bases, leaving 5 bases between them. Germline CDR1 and CDR2: SGHRS and YFSETQ. The CDR3 protein is CASSLGHEQYF. In nucleotides, the CDR3 is TGCGCCAGCAGCTTAGGACACGAGCAGTACTTC. The whole variable domain, remainder taken from reference TRBV5-1 and TRBJ2-7, is KAGVTQTPRYLIKTRGQQVTLSCSPISGHRSVSWYQQTPGQGLQFLFEYFSETQRNKGNFPGRFSGRQFSNSRSEMNVSTLELGDSALYLCASSLGHEQYFGPGTRLTVT.

Only one count was recorded for this clone. The chain uses TRBV30 and TRBJ2-1; D gene unclear. This CDR3 contains 14 residues. The V end was cut by 8 bases, the J end by 0 bases, with 14 bases between. Germline loops: CDR1 GTSNPN, CDR2 SVGIG (reference sequence). The CDR3 sequence: CASPKESSYNEQFF. In nucleotides, the CDR3 is TGTGCCAGCCCCAAGGAAAGCTCCTACAATGAGCAGTTCTTC.

The rearrangement uses TRBV28 and TRBJ2-7, with D tentatively TRBD1 (6 bases). Trimming shortened V by 8 bases and J by 0 bases, and 11 bases separated the two germline ends. The CDR3 contains 13 residues. The V gene's germline CDR1 is MDHEN and CDR2 SYDVKM. CDR3 in DNA: TGTGCCAGCGTGAGACAGGCCTCCTACGAGCAGTACTTC. Translation: CASVRQASYEQYF.

The chain combines TRBV18 with TRBJ2-7, with D perhaps matching TRBD1 (5 bases). Trimming shortened V by 3 bases and J by 2 bases, and 11 bases separated the two germline ends. The CDR3 has 14 amino acids. Germline V gene sequence: CDR1 KGHSH, CDR2 LQKENI. CDR3: CASSPIGQTYEQYF. In DNA, the CDR3 is TGTGCCAGCTCACCTATCGGACAAACCTACGAGCAGTACTTC.

The chain has TRBV11-2 and TRBJ2-7, with D possibly being TRBD2 (5 bases). Per germline, CDR1 SGHAT and CDR2 FQNNGV. Trimming removed 5 bases from V and 7 bases from J, with 15 bases in between. This CDR3 comprises 13 residues. DNA of the CDR3: TGTGCCAGCAGCCCCGTCCGGGGTGGAGAGCAGTACTTC. Its protein is CASSPVRGGEQYF.